What follows are 32 T cell receptor beta chains derived from one specimen sequenced in a study of shared clonotypes between healthy human individuals. The naive CD8 subset, CD45RO-negative cells positively selected for CCR7, excluded terminally differentiated effector memory CD45RA+ cells. Sequencing used immunoSEQ multiplex PCR; TCRdb keeps in-frame clones, though not all of them. The table lists roughly 2,000,000 clones, approximately 94% of them singletons. Material: naive CD8+ T cells sorted from blood. These receptors all stem from a man aged 18 to 35 in good health.

The chain employs TRBV4-1 and TRBJ2-7; 8 bases agree with TRBD2. The CDR3 covers 14 residues. Germline V gene data show CDR1 as MGHRA and CDR2 as YSYEKL. The V and J ends lost 0 bases and 6 bases, in that order; junction bases with no gene match: 4. CDR3 DNA: TGCGCCAGCAGCCAAGAGGGACTAGTGCCCGAGCAGTACTTC. Translation: CASSQEGLVPEQYF.

Comment on this clone: Other nucleotide sequences from this sample produce the same CDR3. The chain has TRBV6-5 and TRBJ2-7, with 9 bases lining up with TRBD1. The germline gives CDR1 MNHEY, CDR2 SVGAGI. The CDR3 length is 13 residues. J lost 3 bases, V lost 5 bases, and 2 bases had no gene match. This chain's CDR3 is CASSLDRGYEQYF. CDR3 bases: TGTGCCAGCAGTCTGGACAGGGGCTACGAGCAGTACTTC.

This clone was detected only once. This same CDR3 is encoded by further DNA sequences in the sample. The V call is TRBV4-1, the J call TRBJ2-7; D may be TRBD2 (6 bases). This CDR3 contains 15 residues. Per germline, CDR1 MGHRA and CDR2 YSYEKL. The V end lost 0 bases, the J end lost 3 bases, and 12 bases lay between the germline ends. The CDR3 region has the DNA TGCGCCAGCAGCCAAGATAGGGACTCCAGCTACGAGCAGTACTTC. This sequence encodes CASSQDRDSSYEQYF.

This chain's CDR3 is CASRPDGPSYNEQFF. DNA of the CDR3: TGTGCCAGCAGACCCGATGGACCGTCCTACAATGAGCAGTTCTTC. The chain links TRBV14 to TRBJ2-1; D ambiguous. V was clipped by 6 bases and J by 1 base, with 13 bases between them. Germline V gene data show CDR1 as SGHDN and CDR2 as FVKESK. CDR3 length equals 15 residues.

This clone was detected only once. The J gene is TRBJ1-1, the V gene TRBV13, with 9 bases aligning to TRBD1. V was pared by 3 bases and J by 4 bases, with 6 bases of the junction left unmatched. This CDR3 contains 15 residues. The germline V gene has CDR1 PRHDT and CDR2 FYEKMQ (reference sequence). The CDR3 DNA reads TGTGCCAGCAGCTTCCCCGGGACAGGGTCCACTGAAGCTTTCTTT. Protein product: CASSFPGTGSTEAFF.

The CDR3 here is CASSAFRANEQYF. CDR3 nucleotide sequence: TGTGCCAGCAGTGCCTTCAGGGCCAACGAGCAGTACTTC. The rearrangement links TRBV27 to TRBJ2-7; D is possibly TRBD1 (5 bases). V lost 5 bases and J 5 bases, leaving 13 bases between the germline ends. Germline CDR1 and CDR2: MNHEY and SMNVEV (reference sequence). This CDR3 contains 13 residues.

V is TRBV9 and J is TRBJ2-7; a weak D match, TRBD1 (6 bases). Per germline, CDR1 SGDLS and CDR2 YYNGEE. Trimming removed 0 bases from V and 2 bases from J, with 12 bases in between. The CDR3 consists of 15 residues. The CDR3 nucleotides read TGTGCCAGCAGCGTAGAGGCTGGGACAACCTACGAGCAGTACTTC. Translation: CASSVEAGTTYEQYF. The whole variable domain, remainder taken from reference TRBV9 and TRBJ2-7, is DSGVTQTPKHLITATGQRVTLRCSPRSGDLSVYWYQQSLDQGLQFLIQYYNGEERAKGNILERFSAQQFPDLHSELNLSSLELGDSALYFCASSVEAGTTYEQYFGPGTRLTVT.

This chain links TRBV27 with TRBJ1-5, with no clear D. The CDR3 has 14 residues. CDR1 MNHEY and CDR2 SMNVEV come from the germline V gene (reference sequence). V was trimmed by 6 bases and J by 3 bases, leaving 12 bases between them. This CDR3 reads CASSSTGINQPQHF. The CDR3 coding sequence is TGTGCCAGCAGCTCGACGGGAATCAATCAGCCCCAGCATTTT.

The CDR3 is CASGLVRSDPTYEQYF. The CDR3, as DNA: TGTGCTAGTGGTTTGGTACGAAGTGATCCAACCTACGAGCAGTACTTC. The chain links TRBV12-5 to TRBJ2-7, with D hard to call. The germline V gene has CDR1 LGHNT and CDR2 FRNRAP. This CDR3 comprises 16 residues. Trimming stripped 0 bases from V and 2 bases from J, with 14 bases between.

This rearrangement joins TRBV9 to TRBJ1-2; 8 bases agree with TRBD1. Unmatched junction bases numbered 8, after V lost 3 bases and J lost 4 bases. The CDR3 contains 15 residues. CDR1 is SGDLS and CDR2 is YYNGEE in the germline V gene. This chain's CDR3 is CASSAGTGHAYGYTF. CDR3 coding DNA: TGTGCCAGCAGCGCGGGGACAGGCCATGCCTATGGCTACACCTTC.

Of note for this clone: This sample also contains other DNA sequences that code for the same CDR3. The rearrangement links TRBV15 to TRBJ1-1, with D hard to call. Germline assignment: CDR1 LNHNV and CDR2 YYDKDF (reference sequence). The CDR3 spans 13 residues. The V end lost 2 bases, the J end lost 1 base, and 5 bases lay between the germline ends. Here the CDR3 reads CATSRPENTEAFF. The CDR3 DNA reads TGTGCCACCAGCAGACCGGAGAACACTGAAGCTTTCTTT. Supplemented by reference TRBV15 and TRBJ1-1, the full variable domain reads DAMVIQNPRYQVTQFGKPVTLSCSQTLNHNVMYWYQQKSSQAPKLLFHYYDKDFNNEADTPDNFQSRRPNTSFCFLDIRSPGLGDTAMYLCATSRPENTEAFFGQGTRLTVV.

The rearrangement joins TRBV19 to TRBJ1-1; D is perhaps TRBD1 (5 bases). Germline V gene lookup returns CDR1 LNHDA and CDR2 SQIVND (reference sequence). V lost 6 bases and J lost 5, with 16 bases in between. There are 14 residues in the CDR3. CDR3 amino acids: CASRTPEGYTEAFF. In DNA, the CDR3 is TGTGCCAGTAGAACGCCAGAGGGGTATACTGAAGCTTTCTTT.

For this clone: In the same sample, other DNA sequences code for this CDR3. J is TRBJ1-1 and V is TRBV28; no clear D. The germline V and J ends were trimmed by 3 bases and 1 base, with 6 bases remaining between them. The CDR3 length is 13 residues. From germline, CDR1 is MDHEN and CDR2 SYDVKM. This chain's CDR3 is CASSLRGNTEAFF. CDR3 coding DNA: TGTGCCAGCAGTTTGCGGGGGAACACTGAAGCTTTCTTT. The full variable domain, completed using reference TRBV28 and TRBJ1-1, is DVKVTQSSRYLVKRTGEKVFLECVQDMDHENMFWYRQDPGLGLRLIYFSYDVKMKEKGDIPEGYSVSREKKERFSLILESASTNQTSMYLCASSLRGNTEAFFGQGTRLTVV.

The chain combines TRBV27 with TRBJ2-1; either TRBD1 or TRBD2 may fit D (5 bases each). The CDR3 is made up of 14 amino acids. V lost 5 bases and J lost 6, with 14 bases in between. Germline CDR1 is MNHEY and CDR2 is SMNVEV (reference sequence). CDR3 bases: TGTGCCAGCAGTCTACGGGACGGCCGCAATGAGCAGTTCTTC. This encodes CASSLRDGRNEQFF.

Only one count was recorded for this clone. The genes are TRBV5-1 and TRBJ2-7, with D possibly TRBD2 on 5 matching bases. Between the trimmed V and J ends, which lost 0 bases and 2 bases, there was a span of 12 bases. CDR3 length: 15 amino acids. CDR1 SGHRS and CDR2 YFSETQ come from the germline V gene. CDR3 DNA: TGCGCCAGCAGCTTGGTTCGGGGAAGCCCCTACGAGCAGTACTTC. Its translation is CASSLVRGSPYEQYF. Full variable domain (rest looked up from reference TRBV5-1 and TRBJ2-7): KAGVTQTPRYLIKTRGQQVTLSCSPISGHRSVSWYQQTPGQGLQFLFEYFSETQRNKGNFPGRFSGRQFSNSRSEMNVSTLELGDSALYLCASSLVRGSPYEQYFGPGTRLTVT.

This clone is a singleton in its sample. V gene TRBV7-9 combines with J gene TRBJ1-1; tentatively, D is TRBD1 (5 bases). This CDR3 spans 11 amino acids. CDR1 and CDR2 from the germline V gene are SEHNR and FQNEAQ (reference sequence). Trimming removed 10 bases from V and 3 bases from J, with 9 bases in between. The DNA for the CDR3 is TGTGCCATACAGACAGACACTGAAGCTTTCTTT. Translation: CAIQTDTEAFF.

This clone was recorded many times. The rearrangement uses TRBV13 and TRBJ2-5; 9 nucleotides line up with TRBD2. Per germline, CDR1 PRHDT and CDR2 FYEKMQ (reference sequence). The CDR3 contains 15 residues. J was trimmed by 4 bases and V by 5 bases; bases with no gene match: 8. CDR3: CASSDLGTSRETQYF. Here the CDR3 DNA reads TGTGCCAGCAGCGACCTGGGGACTAGCCGAGAGACCCAGTACTTC.

This rearrangement joins TRBV10-2 to TRBJ1-1; D is perhaps TRBD1 (6 bases). Germline CDR1 WSHSY, CDR2 SAAADI. V gave up 10 bases and J gave up 2 bases, with 14 bases separating them. This CDR3 contains 13 residues. CDR3 sequence: CATAGALNTEAFF. CDR3 DNA sequence: TGCGCCACGGCAGGGGCTCTCAACACTGAAGCTTTCTTT.

The CDR3 sequence: CASSLTAVYEQYF. CDR3 DNA sequence: TGTGCCAGCAGCTTAACGGCAGTCTACGAGCAGTACTTC. V usage is TRBV7-3 and J usage is TRBJ2-7; unclear D gene. Trimming took off 0 bases at V and 3 bases at J, with 6 bases between the two ends. The CDR3 loop spans 13 amino acids. Germline lookup yields CDR1 SGHTA and CDR2 FQGTGA.

This chain uses TRBV6-5 with TRBJ1-3; D call uncertain. The length of the CDR3 is 14 residues. Between the trimmed V and J ends, which lost 3 bases and 2 bases, there was a span of 8 bases. CDR1 is MNHEY, CDR2 SVGAGI, per germline. The CDR3 DNA sequence: TGTGCCAGCAGTTATGGGATAGCTGGAAACACCATATATTTT. Its translation: CASSYGIAGNTIYF.

The genes are TRBV25-1 and TRBJ2-5; 7 positions match TRBD2. Germline V gene data show CDR1 as MGHDK and CDR2 as SYGVNS. CDR3 length: 17 residues. The V segment lost 1 base and the J segment 0 bases; nucleotides outside the gene matches: 8. The DNA of the CDR3 is TGTGCCAGCAGTGAATTGCGGCGGGAGCCTTACCAAGAGACCCAGTACTTC. Encoded protein: CASSELRREPYQETQYF.

To note about this clone: A junction boundary mismatches the germline segment, possibly from a read error. The chain uses TRBV30 and TRBJ2-1; no clear D. The CDR3 length is 13 residues. Germline CDR1 and CDR2: GTSNPN and SVGIG (reference sequence). Here the CDR3 reads CARSPSSYNEQFF. In DNA form, the CDR3 reads TGTGCCAGGAGCCCGAGCTCCTACAATGAGCAGTTCTTC.

For this clone: The junction departs from germline at one end; a sequencing error may be responsible. The rearrangement joins TRBV7-2 to TRBJ2-2, with TRBD2 matching over 9 bases. The CDR3 runs to 15 residues. Germline V CDR1 and CDR2: SGHTA, FQGNSA. Written as DNA, the CDR3 is TGTGCCAGCAGGTTAGCGGGAGCTAACACCGGGGAGCTGTTTTTT. This codes for CASRLAGANTGELFF. Combining the CDR3 with reference TRBV7-2 and TRBJ2-2 gives the whole variable domain GAGVSQSPSNKVTEKGKDVELRCDPISGHTALYWYRQSLGQGLEFLIYFQGNSAPDKSGLPSDRFSAERTGGSVSTLTIQRTQQEDSAVYLCASRLAGANTGELFFGEGSRLTVL.

The CDR3 DNA follows: TGTGCCAGCAGCTTAGTCCCAACACCAGGGTTCCATGGCTACACCTTC. Amino acids: CASSLVPTPGFHGYTF. The chain is built from TRBV7-4 and TRBJ1-2, with D perhaps TRBD1 (5 bases). Germline CDR1 is SGHVT and CDR2 is SQSDAQ. Trimming stripped 1 base from V and 6 bases from J, with 18 bases between. The CDR3 has 16 residues.

This rearrangement joins TRBV21-1 to TRBJ2-7; no check of the table's D call, TRBD1, against the DNA was made. TRBV21-1 constitutes a pseudogene. This CDR3 has 14 amino acids. The CDR3 sequence: CASSKVQGGYEQYF. CDR3 sequence (DNA): TGTGCCAGCAGCAAAGTACAGGGGGGCTACGAGCAGTACTTC.

This clone was recorded once. The same CDR3 also results from other DNA sequences found in this sample. This sequence joins TRBV2 and TRBJ2-7; no reliable D call. Germline V gives CDR1 SNHLY, CDR2 FYNNEI. Trimming removed 0 bases from V and 3 bases from J, with 6 bases in between. CDR3 length: 13 residues. CDR3 nucleotide sequence: TGTGCCAGCAGTGAAGCGGGCCACTACGAGCAGTACTTC. Amino acids: CASSEAGHYEQYF. Combining the CDR3 with reference TRBV2 and TRBJ2-7 gives the whole variable domain EPEVTQTPSHQVTQMGQEVILRCVPISNHLYFYWYRQILGQKVEFLVSFYNNEISEKSEIFDDQFSVERPDGSNFTLKIRSTKLEDSAMYFCASSEAGHYEQYFGPGTRLTVT.

The CDR3 reads CASTWTGEHEKLFF. The CDR3 DNA reads TGTGCCAGCACCTGGACAGGGGAGCATGAAAAACTGTTTTTT. The chain has TRBV28 and TRBJ1-4; 9 bases map to TRBD1. The CDR3 is 14 residues long. The V gene end was trimmed by 7 bases and the J gene end by 6 bases; junction bases not matched to a gene: 6. The germline V gene encodes CDR1 MDHEN and CDR2 SYDVKM.

The J gene is TRBJ1-5, the V gene TRBV19, with a possible D match to TRBD1 (5 bases). The CDR3 is 16 amino acids. CDR1 is LNHDA and CDR2 is SQIVND in the germline V gene (reference sequence). The ends were cut back, 4 bases at V and 7 bases at J, with 20 bases in the middle. Here the CDR3 DNA reads TGTGCCAGTAGTACCGCCGACCGGGGGATTTACCAGCCCCAGCATTTT. As protein: CASSTADRGIYQPQHF.

The chain employs TRBV19 and TRBJ2-7; 8 bases are a match to TRBD1. The CDR3 extends over 14 amino acids. Germline V gives CDR1 LNHDA, CDR2 SQIVND (reference sequence). Trimming took 7 bases from V and 3 from J; bases not matched to a gene: 8. Here the CDR3 reads CASKTGQGDYEQYF. For the CDR3, the DNA is TGTGCCAGTAAAACCGGACAGGGCGACTACGAGCAGTACTTC. Based on the CDR3 plus reference TRBV19 and TRBJ2-7, the full variable domain is DGGITQSPKYLFRKEGQNVTLSCEQNLNHDAMYWYRQDPGQGLRLIYYSQIVNDFQKGDIAEGYSVSREKKESFPLTVTSAQKNPTAFYLCASKTGQGDYEQYFGPGTRLTVT.

The V and J genes are TRBV9 and TRBJ1-1, with D uncertain. Germline values: CDR1 SGDLS, CDR2 YYNGEE. The CDR3 loop spans 13 amino acids. Trimming shortened V by 3 bases and J by 1 base, and 7 bases separated the two germline ends. CDR3 in DNA: TGTGCCAGCAGCGGGCCGGCGAACACTGAAGCTTTCTTT. Amino acid sequence: CASSGPANTEAFF.

V usage is TRBV6-4 and J usage is TRBJ2-1, with TRBD2 matching 12 bases. V lost 0 bases and J lost 7; bases outside the gene matches: 13. This CDR3 contains 19 residues. Germline CDR1 and CDR2: MRHNA and SNTAGT. The CDR3 sequence is CASSDSPSASGRAGNEQFF. CDR3 DNA sequence: TGTGCCAGCAGTGACTCTCCATCCGCTAGCGGGAGGGCGGGGAATGAGCAGTTCTTC.

The chain recombines TRBV4-3 with TRBJ2-7, with D tentatively TRBD2 (6 bases). Germline values: CDR1 LGHNA, CDR2 YSLEER. This CDR3 is built from 16 residues. The V end lost 0 bases, the J end lost 1 base, and 13 bases lay between the germline ends. The CDR3 protein is CASSQDRAAGSYEQYF. The CDR3 nucleotides are TGCGCCAGCAGCCAAGATCGTGCCGCGGGATCCTACGAGCAGTACTTC.